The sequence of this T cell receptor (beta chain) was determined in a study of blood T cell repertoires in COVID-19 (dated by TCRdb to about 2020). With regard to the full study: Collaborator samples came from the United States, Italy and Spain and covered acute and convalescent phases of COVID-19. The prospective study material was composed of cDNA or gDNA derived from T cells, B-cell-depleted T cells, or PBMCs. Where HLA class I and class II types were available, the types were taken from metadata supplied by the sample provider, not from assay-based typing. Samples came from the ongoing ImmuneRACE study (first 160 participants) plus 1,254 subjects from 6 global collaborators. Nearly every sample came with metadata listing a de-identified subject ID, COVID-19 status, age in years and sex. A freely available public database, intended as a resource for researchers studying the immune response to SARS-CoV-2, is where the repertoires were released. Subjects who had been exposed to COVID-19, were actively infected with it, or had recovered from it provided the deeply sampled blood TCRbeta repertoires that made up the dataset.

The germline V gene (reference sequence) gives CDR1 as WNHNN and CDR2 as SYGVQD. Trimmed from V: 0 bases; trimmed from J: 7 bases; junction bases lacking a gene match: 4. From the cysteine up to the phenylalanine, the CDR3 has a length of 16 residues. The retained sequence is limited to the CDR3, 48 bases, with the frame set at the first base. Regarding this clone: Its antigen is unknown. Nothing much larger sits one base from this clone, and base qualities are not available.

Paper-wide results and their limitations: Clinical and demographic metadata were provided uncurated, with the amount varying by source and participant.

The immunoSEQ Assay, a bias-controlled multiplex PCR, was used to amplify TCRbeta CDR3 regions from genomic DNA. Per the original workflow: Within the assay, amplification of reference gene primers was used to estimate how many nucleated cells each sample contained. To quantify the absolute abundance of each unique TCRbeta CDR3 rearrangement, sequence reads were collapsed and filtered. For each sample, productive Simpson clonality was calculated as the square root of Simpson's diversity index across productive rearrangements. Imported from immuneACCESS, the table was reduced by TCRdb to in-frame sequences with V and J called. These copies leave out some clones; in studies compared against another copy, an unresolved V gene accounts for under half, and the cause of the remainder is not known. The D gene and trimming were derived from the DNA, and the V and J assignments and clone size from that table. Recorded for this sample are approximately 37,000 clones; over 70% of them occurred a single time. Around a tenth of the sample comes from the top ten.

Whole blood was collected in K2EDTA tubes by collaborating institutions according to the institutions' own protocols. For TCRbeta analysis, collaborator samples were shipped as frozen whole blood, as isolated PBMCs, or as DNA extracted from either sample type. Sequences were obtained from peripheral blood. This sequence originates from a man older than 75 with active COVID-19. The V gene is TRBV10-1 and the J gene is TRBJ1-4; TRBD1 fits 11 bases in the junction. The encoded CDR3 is CASSESGTGGVEKLFF. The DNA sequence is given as TGCGCCAGCAGTGAGTCCGGGACAGGGGGAGTTGAAAAACTGTTTTTT.